A selection of T cell receptor beta chains follows, all from one sample in a study of memory CD4+ T cells and cytomegalovirus serostatus. The assay was immunoSEQ multiplex PCR, and TCRdb's table has in-frame clones only and misses some. The sample lists 58,000 or so clones, over 70% occurring once. Sequences were obtained from memory CD4+ T cells from blood. The receptors originated from an adult in good health and CMV-seropositive. Each CDR3 is given with its conserved first and last residue. A D gene is named only where the DNA matches it firmly. Size is stated for part of the rows, as once, few or many counts, or as a class when the clone is expanded.

J,V,size,D,DNA,CDR3
TRBJ2-5,TRBV7-2,once,.,TGTGCCAGCAGCTTAATTGATACCCAGTACTTC,CASSLIDTQYF
TRBJ1-2,TRBV10-3,few,.,TGTGCCATCGCGGCAGGGGAAGATTATGGCTACACCTTC,CAIAAGEDYGYTF
TRBJ2-3,TRBV18,.,.,TGTGCCAGCTCACCTTGGACAGAGGCAGATACGCAGTATTTT,CASSPWTEADTQYF
TRBJ2-1,TRBV9,once,.,TGTGCCAGCAGCGTAGTAGACTACAATGAGCAGTTCTTC,CASSVVDYNEQFF
TRBJ2-5,TRBV5-1,.,.,TGCGCCAGCAGCTTGGAAGCGGGTAGGGAGACCCAGTACTTC,CASSLEAGRETQYF
TRBJ2-1,TRBV29-1,.,.,TGCAGCGTTGCCCCCCTTTCTCTACTAGTCTACAATGAGCAGTTCTTC,CSVAPLSLLVYNEQFF
TRBJ1-1,TRBV30,.,.,TGTGCCTGGATACATTTCAGGGCCACTGAAGCTTTCTTT,CAWIHFRATEAFF
TRBJ1-4,TRBV5-1,.,TRBD1,TGCGCCAGCAGCTTACTCCCTATCGGGACAGGGCTCGAAAAACTGTTTTTT,CASSLLPIGTGLEKLFF
TRBJ2-3,TRBV6-5,.,TRBD2,TGTGCCAGCACCGACCCGACTAGCGCAACAGATACGCAGTATTTT,CASTDPTSATDTQYF
TRBJ2-6,TRBV18,.,.,TGTGCCAGCTCCCCGGGATGGCTCCGGCGCGAGGGGGCCAACGTCCTGACTTTC,CASSPGWLRREGANVLTF
TRBJ2-2,TRBV2,.,.,TGTGCCAGCAGAGAACAGGGTCCGACCGGGGAGCTGTTTTTT,CASREQGPTGELFF
TRBJ2-3,TRBV2,.,TRBD1,TGTGCCAGCAGTCCAAGGACAGGGAACAAGTATTTT,CASSPRTGNKYF
TRBJ1-5,TRBV19,few,TRBD1,TGTGCCAGTAGTGAGGACAGGGATCAGCCCCAGCATTTT,CASSEDRDQPQHF
TRBJ2-5,TRBV11-2,.,.,TGTGCCAGCAGCTTAGGGGTCTCTCAGACCCAGTACTTC,CASSLGVSQTQYF
TRBJ1-1,TRBV4-3,.,.,TGCGCCAGCAGCCAAGAGGAACAGGACACTGAAGCTTTCTTT,CASSQEEQDTEAFF
TRBJ2-7,TRBV30,.,.,TGTGCCTGGATGGCGGGGACTGGGAGCTCCTACGAGCAGTACTTC,CAWMAGTGSSYEQYF
TRBJ1-2,TRBV30,.,.,TGTGCCTGGAGCCTGACCAGCGGCCGACCTTATGGCTACACCTTC,CAWSLTSGRPYGYTF
TRBJ2-5,TRBV27,.,TRBD1,TGTGCCAGGGGAACCAGGGGACAGGTGGAGACCCAGTACTTC,CARGTRGQVETQYF
TRBJ2-3,TRBV7-2,.,.,TGTGCCAGCAGCCCTAGAGGCACAGATACGCAGTATTTT,CASSPRGTDTQYF
TRBJ1-5,TRBV28,.,.,TGTGCCAGCAGTTTAAACTTCGGCAATCAGCCCCAGCATTTT,CASSLNFGNQPQHF
TRBJ2-6,TRBV7-2,.,.,TGTGCCAGCAGCTTAGTTGCCCAATCCTCCGGGGCCAACGTCCTGACTTTC,CASSLVAQSSGANVLTF
TRBJ2-3,TRBV5-4,.,.,TGTGCCAGCAGCTTGGGGGGCGGGCTCACAGATACGCAGTATTTT,CASSLGGGLTDTQYF
TRBJ2-2,TRBV11-1,.,.,TGTGCCAGCAGTGATATTCTCGGGGCCGACCGCTCCGGGGAGCTGTTTTTT,CASSDILGADRSGELFF
TRBJ2-5,TRBV29-1,.,.,TGCAGCGTTGGGGGCAGGGTTATAGAGACCCAGTACTTC,CSVGGRVIETQYF
TRBJ2-7,TRBV19,few,TRBD1,TGTGCCAGTAGTGCCCTGACAGGGACCGGCCCCACTTACGCTTACGAGCAGTACTTC,CASSALTGTGPTYAYEQYF
TRBJ2-5,TRBV7-2,.,.,TGTGCCAGCAGCTTAGATAGAGGTTTTTTAGAGACCCAGTACTTC,CASSLDRGFLETQYF
TRBJ1-1,TRBV30,.,.,TGTGCCTCACGTAGCGGGTACACTGAAGCTTTCTTT,CASRSGYTEAFF
TRBJ2-1,TRBV7-9,.,.,TGTGCCAGCAGGACCGGGACGACTGAGCAGTTCTTC,CASRTGTTEQFF
TRBJ2-2,TRBV30,once,.,TGTGCCTGGACCGGAGGTATCCTAAACACCGGGGAGCTGTTTTTT,CAWTGGILNTGELFF
TRBJ2-3,TRBV25-1,.,.,TGTGCCAGCAGTGGCGGATACACAGATACGCAGTATTTT,CASSGGYTDTQYF
TRBJ2-7,TRBV10-3,.,TRBD2,TGTGCCATCACTGAATCTAGCGGCAGCTCCTACGAGCAGTACTTC,CAITESSGSSYEQYF
TRBJ2-7,TRBV28,.,TRBD2,TGTGCCAGCAGTTTATCCCTACCTAGCGGGAGGGCCGGGGAGCAGTACTTC,CASSLSLPSGRAGEQYF
TRBJ1-2,TRBV7-9,few,.,TGTGCCAGCAGACGGGACGCTCTGAGCTACACCTTC,CASRRDALSYTF
TRBJ1-1,TRBV7-9,.,.,TGTGCCAGCAGCTTCAGGACTCCGGGAGGGGAGGCTTTCTTT,CASSFRTPGGEAFF
TRBJ2-1,TRBV2,.,.,TGTGCCAGCAGTGACATTTTTCGGCAAAGCTCCTACAATGAGCAGTTCTTC,CASSDIFRQSSYNEQFF
TRBJ1-1,TRBV6-9,.,TRBD1,TGTGCCAGCAGTTACTGGGGGACAGGAAGGACTGAAGCTTTCTTT,CASSYWGTGRTEAFF
TRBJ2-5,TRBV6-5,.,TRBD1,TGTGCCAGCAGGGGAGCCGGGACAGTGAAAGAGACCCAGTACTTC,CASRGAGTVKETQYF
TRBJ2-1,TRBV6-5,.,.,TGTGCCAGCACCTCTGGGCTAGCGTCGCTCTTC,CASTSGLASLF
TRBJ2-5,TRBV7-2,.,.,TGTGCCAGCAGCTTATTCGGATGGGGTCAAGAGACCCAGTACTTC,CASSLFGWGQETQYF
TRBJ2-3,TRBV7-9,.,TRBD2,TGTGCCAGCACACCAACTAGCGGTAGCACAGATACGCAGTATTTT,CASTPTSGSTDTQYF
TRBJ2-1,TRBV19,.,TRBD2,TGTGCCAGTAGTATTTCGGGGGCTAGCGGGAGGAAACATGAGCAGTTCTTC,CASSISGASGRKHEQFF
TRBJ1-3,TRBV6-6,.,.,TGTGCCAGCAGCCCCCCAGGGGACGGAAACACCATATATTTT,CASSPPGDGNTIYF